This T cell receptor (beta chain) originates from a study of shared clonotypes between healthy human individuals. Study conclusions and caveats: Collection of samples was limited to blood; tissue repertoires likely differ.

The method was immunoSEQ multiplex PCR; TCRdb's version includes in-frame clones alone and lacks a portion of them. The data hold some 2.4 million clones, with more than 85% observed a single time. In regard to this clone: Its antigen is unknown.

The CDR3 spans 15 residues. Germline V gene lookup returns CDR1 SGHKS and CDR2 YYEKEE (reference sequence). The trim removed 2 bases at V and 2 bases at J, leaving 1 base unmatched. The specimen was naive CD4+ T cells from PBMCs. Subset in this sample: CD45RA+ positively selected. This receptor was taken from a man between 18 and 35 years old in good health. Some clones in this sample may be carry-over from other donors' samples. V and J are TRBV5-5 and TRBJ2-6; 7 nucleotides line up with TRBD1. The CDR3 DNA sequence: TGTGCCAGCAGCTTTGACAGGGCTGGGGCCAACGTCCTGACTTTC. Translated, it gives CASSFDRAGANVLTF.